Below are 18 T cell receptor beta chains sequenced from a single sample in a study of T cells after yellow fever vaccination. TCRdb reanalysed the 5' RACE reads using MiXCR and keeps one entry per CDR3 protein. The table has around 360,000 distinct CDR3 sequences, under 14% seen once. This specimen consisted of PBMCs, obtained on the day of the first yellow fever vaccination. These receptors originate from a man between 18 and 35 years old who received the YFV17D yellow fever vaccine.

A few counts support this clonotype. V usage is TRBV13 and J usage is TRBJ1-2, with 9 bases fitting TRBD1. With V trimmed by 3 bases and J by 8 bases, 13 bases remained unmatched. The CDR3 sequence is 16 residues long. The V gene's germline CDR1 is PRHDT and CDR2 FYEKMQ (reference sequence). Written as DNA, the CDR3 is TGTGCCAGCAGCTTCCCTACAGGGGGCCCCTTGGGAGGCTACACCTTC. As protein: CASSFPTGGPLGGYTF.

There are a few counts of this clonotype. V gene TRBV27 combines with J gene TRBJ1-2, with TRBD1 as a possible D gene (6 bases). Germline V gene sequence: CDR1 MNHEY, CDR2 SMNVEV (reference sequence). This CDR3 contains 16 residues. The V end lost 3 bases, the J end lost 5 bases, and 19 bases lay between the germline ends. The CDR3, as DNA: TGTGCCAGCAGTTTCCTGGGGAGGACAGCCAGTTATGGCTACACCTTC. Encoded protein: CASSFLGRTASYGYTF.

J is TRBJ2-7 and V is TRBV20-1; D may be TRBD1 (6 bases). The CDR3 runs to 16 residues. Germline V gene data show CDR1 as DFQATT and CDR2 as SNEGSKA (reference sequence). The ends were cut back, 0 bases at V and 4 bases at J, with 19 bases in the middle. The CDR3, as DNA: TGCAGTGCTAGAGAAACCCTATCGGACAGACTTTACGAGCAGTACTTC. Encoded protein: CSARETLSDRLYEQYF.

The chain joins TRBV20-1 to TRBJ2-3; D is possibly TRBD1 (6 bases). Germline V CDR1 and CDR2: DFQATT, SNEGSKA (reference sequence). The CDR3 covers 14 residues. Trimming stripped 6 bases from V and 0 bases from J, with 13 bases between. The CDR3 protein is CSADRQDSTDTQYF. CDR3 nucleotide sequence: TGCAGTGCCGATAGACAGGACAGCACAGATACGCAGTATTTT.

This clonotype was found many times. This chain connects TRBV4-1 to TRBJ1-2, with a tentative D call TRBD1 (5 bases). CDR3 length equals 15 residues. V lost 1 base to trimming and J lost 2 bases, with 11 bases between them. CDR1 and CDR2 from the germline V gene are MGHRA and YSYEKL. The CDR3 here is CASSQVPRGNYGYTF. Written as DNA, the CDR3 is TGCGCCAGCAGCCAAGTCCCGAGGGGAAACTATGGCTACACCTTC.

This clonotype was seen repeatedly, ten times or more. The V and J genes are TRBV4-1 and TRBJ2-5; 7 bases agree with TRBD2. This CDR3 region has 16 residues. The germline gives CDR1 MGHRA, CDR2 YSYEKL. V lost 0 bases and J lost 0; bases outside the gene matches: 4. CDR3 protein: CASSQDPAGYQETQYF. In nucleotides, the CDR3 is TGCGCCAGCAGCCAAGATCCAGCGGGGTACCAAGAGACCCAGTACTTC.

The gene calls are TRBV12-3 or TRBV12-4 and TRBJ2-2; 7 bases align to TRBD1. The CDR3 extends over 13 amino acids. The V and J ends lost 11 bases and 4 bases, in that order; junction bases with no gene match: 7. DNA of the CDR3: TGTGCCGGCCCGGACAGGAGCACCGGGGAGCTGTTTTTT. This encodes CAGPDRSTGELFF.

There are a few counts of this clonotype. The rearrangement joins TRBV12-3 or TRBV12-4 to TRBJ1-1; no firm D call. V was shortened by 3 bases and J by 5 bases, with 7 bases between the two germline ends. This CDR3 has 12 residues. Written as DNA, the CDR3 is TGTGCCAGCAGTTTTTACAGTACTGAAGCTTTCTTT. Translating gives CASSFYSTEAFF.

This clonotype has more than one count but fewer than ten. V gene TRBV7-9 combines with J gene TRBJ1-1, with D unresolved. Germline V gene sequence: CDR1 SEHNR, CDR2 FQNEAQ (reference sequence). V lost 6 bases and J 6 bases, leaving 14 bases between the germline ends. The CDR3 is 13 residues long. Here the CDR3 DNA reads TGTGCCAGCAGTCGCCTCGAGAAGTCTGAAGCTTTCTTT. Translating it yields CASSRLEKSEAFF.

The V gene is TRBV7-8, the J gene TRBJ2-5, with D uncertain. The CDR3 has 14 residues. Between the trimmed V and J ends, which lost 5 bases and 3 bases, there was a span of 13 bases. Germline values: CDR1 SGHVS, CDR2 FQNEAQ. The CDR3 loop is CASSQRFGEETQYF. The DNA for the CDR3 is TGTGCCAGCAGCCAGAGGTTTGGGGAAGAGACCCAGTACTTC.

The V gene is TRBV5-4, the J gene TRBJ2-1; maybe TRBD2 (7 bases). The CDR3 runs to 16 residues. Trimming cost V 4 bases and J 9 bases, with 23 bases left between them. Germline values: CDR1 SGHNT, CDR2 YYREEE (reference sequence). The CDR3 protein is CASSRGGTTSPREQFF. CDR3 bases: TGTGCCAGCAGCAGGGGGGGGACTACCTCCCCCCGTGAGCAGTTCTTC.

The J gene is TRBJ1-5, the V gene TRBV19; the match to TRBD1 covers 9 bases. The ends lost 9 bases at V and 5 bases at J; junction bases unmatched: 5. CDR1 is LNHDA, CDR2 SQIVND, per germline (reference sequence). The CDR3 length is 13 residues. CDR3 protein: CASGGQGYQPQHF. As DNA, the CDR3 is TGTGCCAGCGGCGGACAGGGGTATCAGCCCCAGCATTTT.

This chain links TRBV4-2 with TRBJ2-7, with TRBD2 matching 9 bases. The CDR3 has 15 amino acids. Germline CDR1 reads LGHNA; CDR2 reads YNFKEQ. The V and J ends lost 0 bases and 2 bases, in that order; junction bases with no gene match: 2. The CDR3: CASSQERGGPYEQYF. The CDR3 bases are TGTGCCAGCAGCCAAGAGCGGGGGGGCCCCTACGAGCAGTACTTC.

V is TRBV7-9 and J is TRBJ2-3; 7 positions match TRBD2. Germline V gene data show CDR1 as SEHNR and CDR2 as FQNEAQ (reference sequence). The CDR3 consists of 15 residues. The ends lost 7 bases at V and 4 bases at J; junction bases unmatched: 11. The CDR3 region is CASIESGTHPDTQYF. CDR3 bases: TGTGCCAGCATCGAAAGCGGGACCCACCCAGATACGCAGTATTTT. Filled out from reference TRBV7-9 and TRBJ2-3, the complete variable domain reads DTGVSQNPRHKITKRGQNVTFRCDPISEHNRLYWYRQTLGQGPEFLTYFQNEAQLEKSRLLSDRFSAERPKGSFSTLEIQRTEQGDSAMYLCASIESGTHPDTQYFGPGTRLTVL.

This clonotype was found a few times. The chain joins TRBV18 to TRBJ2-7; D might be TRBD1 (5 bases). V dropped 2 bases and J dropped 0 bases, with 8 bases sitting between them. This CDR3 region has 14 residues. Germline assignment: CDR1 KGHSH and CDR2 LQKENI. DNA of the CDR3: TGTGCCAGCTCACCAACCAGGGACTCCTACGAGCAGTACTTC. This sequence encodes CASSPTRDSYEQYF.

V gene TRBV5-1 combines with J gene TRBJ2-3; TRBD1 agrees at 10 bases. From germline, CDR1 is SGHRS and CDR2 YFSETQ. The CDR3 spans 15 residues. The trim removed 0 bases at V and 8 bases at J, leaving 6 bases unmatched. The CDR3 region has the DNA TGCGCCAGCAGCTTGGGACAGGGGGCAGACGGTACGCAGTATTTT. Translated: CASSLGQGADGTQYF.

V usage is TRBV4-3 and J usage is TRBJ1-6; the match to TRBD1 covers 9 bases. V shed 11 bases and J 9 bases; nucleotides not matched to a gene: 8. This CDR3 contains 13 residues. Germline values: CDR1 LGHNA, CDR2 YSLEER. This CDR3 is CAASRDRASPLHF. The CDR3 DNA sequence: TGCGCCGCCAGCCGGGACAGGGCTTCACCCCTCCACTTT.

The DNA of the CDR3 is TGTGCCAGCAGTTTAAACCGGGACACTGAAGCTTTCTTT. This gives the protein CASSLNRDTEAFF. The V and J genes are TRBV28 and TRBJ1-1; no definite D call. From germline, CDR1 is MDHEN and CDR2 SYDVKM. This CDR3 spans 13 amino acids. Trimming pared 2 bases from V and 3 bases from J, leaving 7 bases between.